The 21 T cell receptor beta chains listed next were all sequenced from one sample in a study of human T cells and chemical hapten exposure (TCRdb year 2021). Read against the paper, the sample's time point label means: patch test 3, about 24 weeks after DPC sensitization. The treatment or condition label on this specimen signifies: therapeutic diphenylcyclopropenone sensitization with weekly scalp DPC. The library was made by RACE. Instrument on record: NextSeq 500. TCRdb cleaned the public reads at Q25 with fastp, built clones with MiXCR and kept in-frame beta chains. Every entry covers one CDR3 protein and lists the most common genes and DNA from its rows. The sample table shows roughly 90,000 distinct CDR3 sequences, and roughly 11% are seen once. The ten most abundant clones make up 1% to 1.2% of the sample. The sample here was whole blood, taken in connection with sensitization to the hapten diphenylcyclopropenone (DPC). The receptor set was obtained from a woman aged 25-40 years with alopecia areata. Some clones in this sample may be carry-over from other donors' samples.

This clonotype turned up a few times. The rearrangement joins TRBV28 to TRBJ1-6; the D gene is possibly TRBD1 (6 bases). In germline, CDR1 is MDHEN, CDR2 SYDVKM. CDR3 size: 17 residues. Trimming left V 5 bases short and J 3 bases short, with 17 bases between. The CDR3 region has the DNA TGTGCCAGCAGTCCCGGGTCGGGGGCGGACTATAATTCACCCCTCCACTTT. Amino acid sequence: CASSPGSGADYNSPLHF.

This clonotype was counted ten times or more. The chain employs TRBV27 and TRBJ1-1; tentative D call: TRBD1 (5 bases). The CDR3 length is 16 residues. Germline CDR1 MNHEY, CDR2 SMNVEV (reference sequence). Trimming cost V 6 bases and J 0 bases, with 17 bases left between them. CDR3 nucleotide sequence: TGTGCCAGCAGGTCACAAGGGGCCACCATGAACACTGAAGCTTTCTTT. Translated, it gives CASRSQGATMNTEAFF.

This clonotype was seen at least ten times. This sequence joins TRBV6-4 and TRBJ2-1, with D unresolved. Germline CDR1 is MRHNA and CDR2 is SNTAGT. Trimming pared 3 bases from V and 9 bases from J, leaving 9 bases between. This CDR3 has 12 amino acids. CDR3 sequence reads: CASSETGSEQFF. CDR3 in DNA: TGTGCCAGCAGTGAGACCGGGTCTGAGCAGTTCTTC.

This clonotype was observed many times. This sequence joins TRBV5-6 and TRBJ2-7, with D possibly called TRBD1 or TRBD2 (5 bases each). V was pared by 3 bases and J by 2 bases, with 6 bases between. Germline CDR1 and CDR2: SGHDT and YYEEEE. The CDR3 has 12 amino acids. The CDR3 reads CASSWDAYEQYV. The CDR3 nucleotides read TGTGCCAGCAGCTGGGACGCCTACGAGCAGTACGTC.

The chain combines TRBV29-1 with TRBJ2-5; TRBD2 matches 12 bases. In germline, CDR1 is SQVTM, CDR2 ANQGSEA. J gave up 7 bases and V 6 bases, and 9 bases lay outside the gene matches. This CDR3 comprises 14 residues. The CDR3 sequence: CSVGYLAGGGTQYF. CDR3 nucleotides: TGCAGCGTCGGCTATCTAGCGGGAGGGGGGACCCAGTACTTC.

The chain carries TRBV28 and TRBJ1-1; D remains unclear. Germline V gene lookup returns CDR1 MDHEN and CDR2 SYDVKM. This CDR3 contains 13 residues. The V end was cut by 6 bases, the J end by 3 bases, with 11 bases between. Here the CDR3 reads CASRMQVDTEAFF. In nucleotides, the CDR3 is TGTGCCAGCAGAATGCAGGTTGACACTGAAGCTTTCTTT.

This clonotype was detected a few times. The chain has TRBV28 and TRBJ2-7, with TRBD2 matching over 10 bases. The CDR3 runs 13 residues. Germline CDR1 and CDR2: MDHEN and SYDVKM. J was trimmed by 4 bases and V by 6 bases; bases with no gene match: 3. This CDR3 is CASSSGGVYEQYV. CDR3 bases: TGTGCCAGCAGCAGCGGGGGGGTATACGAGCAGTACGTC.

Only a few counts were recorded for this clonotype. The chain has TRBV7-9 and TRBJ1-1; D unresolved. Per germline, CDR1 SEHNR and CDR2 FQNEAQ (reference sequence). The CDR3 loop spans 14 amino acids. Trimming stripped 2 bases from V and 1 base from J, with 8 bases between. The CDR3 region has the DNA TGTGCCAGCAGCTTACTTCCCGAGAACACTGAAGCTTTCTTT. Translating gives CASSLLPENTEAFF.

This clonotype was seen ten or more times. This chain links TRBV7-3 with TRBJ1-1; maybe TRBD1 (5 bases). The CDR3 totals 17 residues. The germline CDR1 and CDR2 sequences are SGHTA and FQGTGA. V was cut by 2 bases and J by 0 bases, with 16 bases left in between. The CDR3 loop is CASSLQGPIRMNTEAFF. The DNA of the CDR3 is TGTGCCAGCAGCTTACAGGGCCCTATCCGCATGAACACTGAAGCTTTCTTT.

This chain joins TRBV20-1 and TRBJ1-5; D not certain. Germline V gene sequence: CDR1 DFQATT, CDR2 SNEGSKA (reference sequence). The CDR3 is 15 residues long. V lost 6 bases, J lost 4 bases, and 19 bases lay in between. The CDR3 reads CSANVGGNPNQPQHF. The CDR3 coding sequence is TGCAGTGCCAATGTCGGAGGGAACCCAAATCAGCCCCAGCATTTT.

This clonotype has a handful of counts. The chain has TRBV11-2 and TRBJ2-7; no firm D call. Germline V gives CDR1 SGHAT, CDR2 FQNNGV. Trimming stripped 1 base from V and 0 bases from J, with 7 bases between. This CDR3 is 14 amino acids long. The CDR3 nucleotides are TGTGCCAGCAGCTTAGCCCCTAGCTCCTACGAGCAGTACGTC. Its protein is CASSLAPSSYEQYV.

Only a few counts were recorded for this clonotype. The chain employs TRBV10-3 and TRBJ2-1, with D possibly being TRBD1 or TRBD2 (5 bases each). Germline V gene lookup returns CDR1 ENHRY and CDR2 SYGVKD. V dropped 10 bases and J dropped 8 bases, with 18 bases sitting between them. This CDR3 spans 13 amino acids. For the CDR3, the DNA is TGTGCCACCGAAGGGACGCCCCAGGATGAGCAGTTCTTC. Its protein is CATEGTPQDEQFF.

This clonotype was found many times. The chain links TRBV24-1 to TRBJ1-5; a weak D match, TRBD1 (5 bases). With 1 base removed from V and 1 base from J, the gap between germline ends came to 13 bases. The CDR3 has 17 residues. The germline gives CDR1 KGHDR, CDR2 SFDVKD. The CDR3 is CATSDLDRLKSNQPQHF. CDR3 in DNA: TGTGCCACCAGTGATTTAGACAGACTAAAAAGCAATCAGCCCCAGCATTTT.

The sample holds many counts of this clonotype. J is TRBJ2-1 and V is TRBV6-5, with 7 bases fitting TRBD2. Germline CDR1 MNHEY, CDR2 SVGAGI. V was pared by 4 bases and J by 9 bases, with 6 bases of the junction left unmatched. The CDR3 spans 13 residues. Here the CDR3 reads CASSFTLAVEQFF. The CDR3 DNA reads as TGTGCCAGCAGTTTTACTCTAGCGGTTGAGCAGTTCTTC.

This clonotype showed up just a few times. V is TRBV7-9 and J is TRBJ1-2; D is unclear. The CDR3 loop spans 12 amino acids. The germline V gene encodes CDR1 SEHNR and CDR2 FQNEAQ (reference sequence). V was cut by 5 bases and J by 2 bases, with 6 bases left in between. DNA of the CDR3: TGTGCCAGCAGCGGGGAGAACTATGGCTACACCTTC. Protein product: CASSGENYGYTF.

The sample holds many counts of this clonotype. The gene calls are TRBV11-2 and TRBJ2-7, with 8 bases aligning to TRBD2. Germline-derived CDR1 and CDR2 are SGHAT and FQNNGV. V lost 5 bases, J lost 2 bases, and 11 bases stayed unmatched. The CDR3 covers 16 residues. CDR3 DNA sequence: TGTGCCAGCAGCCCCCGGGGGGGGAGGGGCGCCTACGAGCAGTACTTC. This encodes CASSPRGGRGAYEQYF.

This clonotype occurred many times. The chain recombines TRBV7-2 with TRBJ2-5; weak D call: TRBD2 (6 bases). The CDR3 contains 12 residues. Germline V gene lookup returns CDR1 SGHTA and CDR2 FQGNSA. The V end was cut by 3 bases, the J end by 10 bases, with 12 bases between. CDR3 sequence: CASSLVPGGQYF. DNA for the CDR3: TGTGCCAGCAGCTTGGTCCCCGGGGGCCAGTACTTC. Filled out from reference TRBV7-2 and TRBJ2-5, the complete variable domain reads GAGVSQSPSNKVTEKGKDVELRCDPISGHTALYWYRQSLGQGLEFLIYFQGNSAPDKSGLPSDRFSAERTGGSVSTLTIQRTQQEDSAVYLCASSLVPGGQYFGPGTRLLVL.

The chain couples TRBV28 to TRBJ1-2, with TRBD1 matching 7 bases. The CDR3 consists of 14 residues. Germline V lookup: CDR1 MDHEN, CDR2 SYDVKM. The V gene end was trimmed by 5 bases and the J gene end by 6 bases; junction bases not matched to a gene: 9. The CDR3 DNA reads as TGTGCCAGCAGTCCTGGACAGGTTTGGGATGGCTACACCTTC. Its protein product is CASSPGQVWDGYTF.

The chain combines TRBV4-2 with TRBJ1-1, with 7 bases lining up with TRBD1. This CDR3 spans 14 amino acids. Germline V CDR1 and CDR2: LGHNA, YNFKEQ. With V trimmed by 8 bases and J by 2 bases, 8 bases remained unmatched. The CDR3 coding sequence is TGTGCCAGCCATCCAGGGACAGATAACACTGAAGCTTTCTTT. Translating it yields CASHPGTDNTEAFF.

This clonotype turned up a few times. This chain uses TRBV20-1 with TRBJ2-3, with 12 bases that match TRBD2. The CDR3 totals 15 residues. V shed 3 bases and J 6 bases; nucleotides not matched to a gene: 7. CDR1 and CDR2 from the germline V gene are DFQATT and SNEGSKA (reference sequence). CDR3 sequence reads: CSASIQLAGGDTQYF. CDR3 in DNA: TGCAGTGCTAGTATTCAACTAGCGGGGGGCGATACGCAGTATTTT.

This clonotype occurred a few times. The CDR3 DNA reads as TGTGCCAGCAGCGTAGACCCGGGTATCTACAATGAGCAGTTCTTC. Its translation: CASSVDPGIYNEQFF. V usage is TRBV9 and J usage is TRBJ2-1, with unresolved D. CDR3 length: 15 residues. V was cut by 0 bases and J by 3 bases, with 10 bases left in between. Per the germline V gene, CDR1 is SGDLS and CDR2 is YYNGEE.